These 16 T cell receptor beta chains originate from one sample sequenced in a study of radiotherapy plus CTLA-4 blockade in lung cancer. The assay was immunoSEQ multiplex PCR, and TCRdb's table has in-frame clones only and misses some. The sample includes fewer than 40,000 clones, roughly 79% of them seen just once. The starting material was peripheral blood, obtained from a patient treated with radiotherapy plus ipilimumab. The receptors shown here come from a human donor with non-small cell lung cancer that progressed on radiotherapy plus ipilimumab.

The rearrangement joins TRBV5-1 to TRBJ2-1, with 12 bases identical to TRBD2. The V segment lost 0 bases and the J segment 6 bases; nucleotides outside the gene matches: 10. CDR1 and CDR2 from the germline V gene are SGHRS and YFSETQ. This CDR3 region has 18 residues. The CDR3 DNA follows: TGCGCCAGCAGCTTGGTAGTGGCTAGCGGGGGGGCCACCAATGAGCAGTTCTTC. It specifies CASSLVVASGGATNEQFF.

The chain carries TRBV9 and TRBJ2-5, with TRBD2 identical over 12 bases. The CDR3 covers 17 residues. Germline assignment: CDR1 SGDLS and CDR2 YYNGEE. The trim removed 0 bases at V and 1 base at J, leaving 4 bases unmatched. The CDR3 DNA follows: TGTGCCAGCAGCGTAGGTGGACTAGCGGGGCCCCAAGAGACCCAGTACTTC. This sequence encodes CASSVGGLAGPQETQYF.

This CDR3 reads CASSPRTEAFF. CDR3 in DNA: TGTGCCAGCTCACCCCGCACTGAAGCTTTCTTT. V usage is TRBV18 and J usage is TRBJ1-1; D remains ambiguous. The germline gives CDR1 KGHSH, CDR2 LQKENI. With 3 bases removed from V and 4 bases from J, the gap between germline ends came to 3 bases. The CDR3 spans 11 residues.

The CDR3, as DNA: TGTGCCACCCACACCACGGGAGTACCCGGGGCCAACGTCCTGACTTTC. Encoded protein: CATHTTGVPGANVLTF. The V and J genes are TRBV19 and TRBJ2-6, with TRBD2 as a possible D gene (6 bases). V lost 10 bases to trimming and J lost 4 bases, with 20 bases between them. This CDR3 contains 16 residues. Per the germline V gene, CDR1 is LNHDA and CDR2 is SQIVND (reference sequence).

The CDR3 DNA is TGTGCCAGCATGGGGGGGAACACCGGGGAGCTGTTTTTT. Its translation: CASMGGNTGELFF. The chain couples TRBV7-9 to TRBJ2-2; the D gene is possibly TRBD2 (6 bases). The CDR3 spans 13 residues. Germline values: CDR1 SEHNR, CDR2 FQNEAQ (reference sequence). V was pared by 7 bases and J by 1 base, with 7 bases between.

The genes are TRBV6-5 and TRBJ1-2; no definite D call. Trimming pared 2 bases from V and 4 bases from J, leaving 8 bases between. CDR3 length equals 13 residues. The germline CDR1 and CDR2 sequences are MNHEY and SVGAGI. CDR3 nucleotide sequence: TGTGCCAGCAGTTACGCAGGAGGCTATGGCTACACCTTC. Its translation is CASSYAGGYGYTF.

Of note for this clone: Other DNA sequences in the same sample also yield this CDR3. The chain carries TRBV2 and TRBJ2-7; weak D call: TRBD1 (5 bases). The CDR3 covers 15 residues. The ends were cut back, 7 bases at V and 1 base at J, with 17 bases in the middle. Looked up from germline, CDR1 is SNHLY and CDR2 is FYNNEI. The CDR3 nucleotides are TGTGCCAGCAAGCCCTTGGACACCTTATCCTACGAGCAGTACTTC. It is translated as CASKPLDTLSYEQYF.

J is TRBJ1-4 and V is TRBV7-9, with D maybe TRBD1 (6 bases). Germline V gives CDR1 SEHNR, CDR2 FQNEAQ (reference sequence). Trimming shortened V by 1 base and J by 5 bases, and 11 bases separated the two germline ends. This CDR3 contains 15 residues. DNA for the CDR3: TGTGCCAGCAGCTTAGAAGGTCAGGGGAATGAAAAACTGTTTTTT. Protein: CASSLEGQGNEKLFF.

V is TRBV9 and J is TRBJ2-7; weak D call: TRBD2 (5 bases). Trimming pared 0 bases from V and 6 bases from J, leaving 19 bases between. Germline-derived CDR1 and CDR2 are SGDLS and YYNGEE. The CDR3 runs to 16 residues. The CDR3 nucleotides read TGTGCCAGCAGCGTAGAGGGAGCTTCCCCAACCTTCGAGCAGTACTTC. This gives the protein CASSVEGASPTFEQYF. The full variable domain, completed using reference TRBV9 and TRBJ2-7, is DSGVTQTPKHLITATGQRVTLRCSPRSGDLSVYWYQQSLDQGLQFLIQYYNGEERAKGNILERFSAQQFPDLHSELNLSSLELGDSALYFCASSVEGASPTFEQYFGPGTRLTVT.

The chain links TRBV5-1 to TRBJ2-6; TRBD2 is a possible D gene (5 bases). Germline CDR1 and CDR2: SGHRS and YFSETQ. The CDR3 is 15 amino acids. The V end was cut by 0 bases, the J end by 4 bases, with 8 bases between. The CDR3 bases are TGCGCCAGCAGCTTGGATCGGGAAGGGGCCAACGTCCTGACTTTC. It is translated as CASSLDREGANVLTF.

V and J are TRBV9 and TRBJ2-6; D might be TRBD1 (6 bases). CDR1 and CDR2 (germline): SGDLS, YYNGEE. The CDR3 is 16 amino acids. V was pared by 3 bases and J by 4 bases, with 14 bases between. Here the CDR3 DNA reads TGTGCCAGCAGCGCCTTCTCAGGGGTCGGGGCCAACGTCCTGACTTTC. Protein product: CASSAFSGVGANVLTF. Filled out from reference TRBV9 and TRBJ2-6, the complete variable domain reads DSGVTQTPKHLITATGQRVTLRCSPRSGDLSVYWYQQSLDQGLQFLIQYYNGEERAKGNILERFSAQQFPDLHSELNLSSLELGDSALYFCASSAFSGVGANVLTFGAGSRLTVL.

This clone was seen a handful of times. The chain's CDR3 is CASSSHLWTGIPDTQYF. The CDR3, as DNA: TGTGCCAGCAGCTCGCACCTATGGACAGGGATCCCAGATACGCAGTATTTT. V usage is TRBV5-8 and J usage is TRBJ2-3, with TRBD1 matching 8 bases. The CDR3 totals 17 residues. CDR1 is SGHTS and CDR2 is YDEGEE in the germline V gene. The V and J ends lost 3 bases and 4 bases, in that order; junction bases with no gene match: 13.

The chain uses TRBV6-5 and TRBJ2-7, with a possible D match to TRBD1 (6 bases). This CDR3 is 14 amino acids long. V was cut by 5 bases and J by 2 bases, with 13 bases left in between. The germline V gene encodes CDR1 MNHEY and CDR2 SVGAGI. The CDR3 coding sequence is TGTGCCAGCAGTGCAGGGGATCCCCCCTACGAGCAGTACTTC. Translating it yields CASSAGDPPYEQYF.

The CDR3 DNA is TGTGCCAGCAGCGTAGACAGGGTTCAGCCCCAGCATTTT. This codes for CASSVDRVQPQHF. The rearrangement links TRBV7-2 to TRBJ1-5, with 7 bases aligning to TRBD1. The CDR3 extends over 13 amino acids. Germline CDR1 and CDR2: SGHTA and FQGNSA. Germline trimming cut 5 bases from V and 6 bases from J; bases unmatched to any gene: 4.

J is TRBJ2-2 and V is TRBV9, with D tentatively TRBD2 (5 bases). Trimming took 2 bases from V and 3 from J, leaving 11 bases between them. This CDR3 region has 15 residues. Germline V lookup: CDR1 SGDLS, CDR2 YYNGEE. The CDR3 DNA follows: TGTGCCAGCAGCGTGTCTAGCAAGTACACCGGGGAGCTGTTTTTT. It is translated as CASSVSSKYTGELFF.

This chain uses TRBV4-1 with TRBJ1-6; perhaps TRBD1 as D (5 bases). The CDR3 loop spans 16 amino acids. V lost 1 base to trimming and J lost 3 bases, with 10 bases between them. Germline CDR1 is MGHRA and CDR2 is YSYEKL. The CDR3 nucleotides are TGCGCCAGCAGCCAAGCGGGGGGGGTCTATAATTCACCCCTCCACTTT. Protein product: CASSQAGGVYNSPLHF.